A selection of T cell receptor beta chains follows, all from one sample in a study of blood T cells in healthy people across ages. A single record per CDR3 protein comes from TCRdb applying MiXCR to the 5' RACE reads. Of roughly 1.5 million distinct CDR3 sequences in the sample, roughly 43% were seen once. Sequenced input: blood. The receptors stem from a woman younger than 35 in good health. Both conserved end residues are part of each CDR3. Each record gives: clone size, J gene, V gene, D gene, CDR3 protein, CDR3 DNA. A D gene is named only where the DNA matches it firmly. Size values are once, few and many counts, or a class for expanded clones, and some rows have none.

>NA|TRBJ2-6|TRBV12-5|NA
CASGWERRVGKSGANVLTF
TGTGCTAGTGGTTGGGAAAGAAGGGTCGGCAAATCTGGGGCCAACGTCCTGACTTTC
>NA|TRBJ2-5|TRBV6-1|NA
CASSDWPGETQYF
TGTGCCAGCAGTGACTGGCCCGGGGAGACCCAGTACTTC
>NA|TRBJ1-2|TRBV4-3|NA
CASSPTRTSNGYTF
TGCGCCAGCAGCCCTACTCGAACTTCCAATGGCTACACCTTC
>NA|TRBJ2-5|TRBV20-1|NA
CSAPGSDQGTQYF
TGCAGTGCGCCCGGAAGTGACCAAGGGACCCAGTACTTC
>NA|TRBJ2-3|TRBV28|NA
CASEAGAVAEGTDTRYF
NA
>NA|TRBJ1-5|TRBV9|NA
CASSAGSGHFSNQPQHF
TGTGCCAGCAGCGCGGGATCGGGGCATTTTAGCAATCAGCCCCAGCATTTT
>many|TRBJ2-2|TRBV4-2|TRBD2
CASSQRLAGDTGELFF
TGTGCCAGCAGCCAACGACTAGCGGGAGACACCGGGGAGCTGTTTTTT
>few|TRBJ1-1|TRBV21-1|NA
CASRTCVAFF
TGTGCCAGCAGGACGTGCGTAGCTTTCTTT
>few|TRBJ1-2|TRBV30|NA
CAWSGSPLDGYTF
TGTGCCTGGAGTGGTAGTCCCTTGGATGGCTACACCTTC
>few|TRBJ2-7|TRBV4-1|NA
CASSQDYETGPYEQYF
TGCGCCAGCAGCCAAGATTATGAGACAGGCCCCTACGAGCAGTACTTC
>NA|TRBJ2-7|TRBV30|NA
CAHALPHEQYF
TGTGCCCACGCATTGCCCCACGAGCAGTACTTC
>few|TRBJ1-1|TRBV12-3/TRBV12-4|TRBD1
CASTLDRGMNTEAFF
TGTGCCAGCACTTTGGACAGGGGGATGAACACTGAAGCTTTCTTT
>NA|TRBJ2-3|TRBV12-1|NA
CASSKQGALADTQYF
TGTGCCAGCAGCAAACAGGGGGCTTTGGCAGATACGCAGTATTTT
>NA|TRBJ2-1|TRBV3-1|TRBD2
CASSPLAGRGNEQFF
TGTGCCAGCAGCCCTCTAGCGGGACGGGGGAATGAGCAGTTCTTC
>few|TRBJ1-1|TRBV7-9|TRBD1
CASSRTGPHREAFF
TGTGCCAGCAGCCGGACAGGACCCCACCGTGAAGCTTTCTTT
>NA|TRBJ1-2|TRBV27|TRBD1
CASSASPGTGFTF
TGTGCCAGCAGTGCCAGTCCCGGGACAGGGTTCACCTTC
>NA|TRBJ2-1|TRBV4-2|NA
CASSQGGGLLNEQFF
TGTGCCAGCAGCCAGGGGGGTGGACTACTAAATGAGCAGTTCTTC
>NA|TRBJ2-5|TRBV11-1|NA
CASSRGLSRPETQYF
TGTGCCAGCAGCCGGGGACTTTCCCGGCCAGAGACCCAGTACTTC
>NA|TRBJ1-2|TRBV29-1|NA
CSVMRPLRTENYGYTF
TGCAGCGTTATGCGACCCCTACGGACGGAGAACTATGGCTACACCTTC
>NA|TRBJ1-3|TRBV10-3|NA
CATEEGTHTIYF
TGTGCCACCGAGGAAGGGACCCACACCATATATTTT
>NA|TRBJ2-1|TRBV19|TRBD2
CASSQHSGGSYNEQFF
TGTGCCAGTAGTCAACATAGCGGGGGGTCCTACAATGAGCAGTTCTTC
>NA|TRBJ2-7|TRBV20-1|TRBD2
CSAPNAGTSGDEQYF
TGCAGTGCGCCGAACGCCGGGACTAGCGGCGACGAGCAGTACTTC
>NA|TRBJ1-2|TRBV7-9|TRBD1
CASSDREGYTF
TGTGCCAGCAGCGACAGGGAAGGCTACACCTTC
>NA|TRBJ1-5|TRBV4-3|TRBD1
CASSQDAGTGNQPQHF
TGCGCCAGCAGCCAAGATGCCGGGACAGGCAATCAGCCCCAGCATTTT
>NA|TRBJ1-2|TRBV20-1|NA
CSARDEGLGINGYTF
TGCAGTGCTAGAGATGAGGGGCTAGGAATTAATGGCTACACCTTC
>few|TRBJ2-3|TRBV7-8|TRBD2
CASSFTSGGRDTQYF
TGTGCCAGCAGCTTTACTAGCGGGGGAAGAGATACGCAGTATTTT
>few|TRBJ2-3|TRBV27|TRBD2
CASSFLGGDGTDTQYF
TGTGCCAGCAGTTTCCTTGGGGGGGATGGAACAGATACGCAGTATTTT
>NA|TRBJ2-7|TRBV7-9|NA
CASSLAVGAYEQYF
TGTGCCAGCAGCTTAGCGGTGGGAGCCTACGAGCAGTACTTC
>few|TRBJ2-3|TRBV21-1|NA
CASTHPLRVTDTQYF
TGTGCCAGCACCCACCCTCTAAGGGTGACAGATACGCAGTATTTT
>few|TRBJ2-7|TRBV20-1|NA
CSARVRRDLSHEQYF
TGCAGTGCTAGAGTACGCCGCGACTTAAGCCACGAGCAGTACTTC
>NA|TRBJ2-3|TRBV29-1|NA
CSVAESTDTQYF
TGCAGCGTTGCCGAGAGCACAGATACGCAGTATTTT
>few|TRBJ2-2|TRBV28|TRBD1
CASSFRWTGGNTGELFF
TGTGCCAGCAGTTTCCGTTGGACAGGGGGTAACACCGGGGAGCTGTTTTTT
>NA|TRBJ2-5|TRBV24-1|TRBD2
CATSDSGKLYNEQYF
TGTGCCACCAGTGATAGCGGGAAGCTCTACAATGAGCAGTACTTC
>NA|TRBJ2-4|TRBV2|TRBD2
CASSVDGGADEQYF
TGTGCCAGCAGTGTTGACGGGGGGGCGGATGAGCAGTACTTC
>few|TRBJ2-1|TRBV20-1|TRBD2
CSATTWTSSNEQFF
TGCAGTGCTACGACATGGACTAGCTCCAATGAGCAGTTCTTC
>few|TRBJ2-5|TRBV28|NA
CASLLGQGGETQYF
TGTGCCAGCCTATTGGGCCAGGGAGGAGAGACCCAGTACTTC
>NA|TRBJ2-7|TRBV29-1|NA
CSVERGVGGTYEQYF
TGCAGCGTTGAACGCGGTGTCGGGGGTACGTACGAGCAGTACTTC
>NA|TRBJ2-1|TRBV5-4|NA
CASSFVSPLRYNEQFF
TGTGCCAGCAGCTTCGTATCTCCATTGAGGTACAATGAGCAGTTCTTC
>NA|TRBJ1-4|TRBV12-3/TRBV12-4|TRBD1
CAGRGGTGLNEKLFF
TGTGCCGGCAGGGGCGGGACAGGGCTAAATGAAAAACTGTTTTTT
>few|TRBJ2-1|TRBV27|TRBD2
CASLRTSGRDEQFF
TGTGCCAGCCTAAGGACTAGCGGGCGGGATGAGCAGTTCTTC
>NA|TRBJ2-3|TRBV12-3/TRBV12-4|TRBD2
CASSRTERGSTDTQYF
TGTGCCAGCAGCCGGACTGAGCGGGGTTCCACAGATACGCAGTATTTT
>NA|TRBJ2-3|TRBV9|NA
CASSVAIAGGDTQYF
TGTGCCAGCAGCGTAGCAATAGCCGGGGGAGATACGCAGTATTTT
>few|TRBJ2-7|TRBV7-2|NA
CASSLAQGDLMEQYF
TGTGCCAGCAGCTTAGCCCAAGGGGACCTTATGGAGCAGTACTTC
>NA|TRBJ2-7|TRBV28|NA
CASSLGGAGSYEQYF
TGTGCCAGCAGTTTAGGGGGGGCCGGATCCTACGAGCAGTACTTC
>NA|TRBJ2-5|TRBV4-3|NA
CASSQDQGPRNEQYF
TGCGCCAGCAGCCAAGATCAGGGGCCACGGAATGAGCAGTACTTC
>few|TRBJ1-2|TRBV2|NA
CASQQGSYGYTF
TGTGCCAGCCAACAGGGAAGCTATGGCTACACCTTC
>NA|TRBJ2-3|TRBV6-6|NA
CASSPPGLLTDTQYF
TGTGCCAGCAGTCCCCCGGGACTTCTAACAGATACGCAGTATTTT
>NA|TRBJ2-1|TRBV20-1|TRBD2
CSAFSGGGCNEQFF
TGCAGTGCTTTTAGCGGGGGGGGCTGCAATGAGCAGTTCTTC
>few|TRBJ1-2|TRBV7-2|TRBD1
CASSFNPGQGGGGYTF
TGTGCCAGCAGCTTCAATCCGGGACAGGGGGGTGGAGGCTACACCTTC
>NA|TRBJ1-1|TRBV29-1|NA
CSVRNTEAFF
TGCAGCGTTCGGAACACTGAAGCTTTCTTT
>NA|TRBJ2-5|TRBV20-1|NA
CSARPKGTWETQYF
TGCAGTGCTAGGCCAAAAGGGACCTGGGAGACCCAGTACTTC
>NA|TRBJ1-5|TRBV28|NA
CASRGGIQPQHF
TGTGCCAGCAGGGGTGGTATACAGCCCCAGCATTTT
>NA|TRBJ2-3|TRBV13|TRBD1
CASSSPYGQGYADTQYF
TGTGCCAGCAGCTCCCCCTACGGACAGGGATATGCAGATACGCAGTATTTT
>NA|TRBJ2-6|TRBV3-1|NA
CASSQGGTTNVLTF
TGTGCCAGCAGCCAAGGCGGGACGACCAACGTCCTGACTTTC
>NA|TRBJ2-5|TRBV12-3/TRBV12-4|TRBD2
CASSLSAGGQETQYF
TGTGCCAGCAGTTTATCAGCGGGGGGCCAAGAGACCCAGTACTTC